Presented here are 20 T cell receptor beta chains from one specimen sequenced in a study of Graves' ophthalmopathy and Graves' hyperthyroidism. Amplified material comprised TCR beta CDR3 regions derived from RNA transcripts. RT-PCR was first run with HTBI primers, then multiplex PCR in a second round. MiXCR, applied by TCRdb to the multiplex PCR reads, yields one record per CDR3 protein. The sample has over a million distinct CDR3 sequences, about 35% seen once. Sequencing was performed on peripheral blood or thyroid tissue (not recorded which). Receptors originate from an adult man with Graves' hyperthyroidism.

This clonotype was counted ten times or more. This chain links TRBV4-3 with TRBJ1-5; the match to TRBD1 covers 7 bases. With 4 bases clipped from V and 3 bases from J, the junction kept 6 bases outside the gene matches. This CDR3 has 15 residues. Germline V CDR1 and CDR2: LGHNA, YSLEER. CDR3 in DNA: TGCGCCAGCAGCCCAGACAGGGCTAACAATCAGCCCCAGCATTTT. It yields the protein CASSPDRANNQPQHF.

The chain recombines TRBV6-5 with TRBJ2-7, with 7 bases lining up with TRBD1. The germline V gene has CDR1 MNHEY and CDR2 SVGAGI. The CDR3 is made up of 14 amino acids. Unmatched junction bases numbered 11, after V lost 5 bases and J lost 7 bases. This chain's CDR3 is CASSKLEGALEQYF. Written as DNA, the CDR3 is TGTGCCAGCAGTAAACTAGAGGGGGCCTTGGAGCAGTACTTC.

The chain couples TRBV2 to TRBJ2-6; 10 bases match TRBD1. J was trimmed by 2 bases and V by 6 bases; bases with no gene match: 13. Germline V gene lookup returns CDR1 SNHLY and CDR2 FYNNEI. There are 19 residues in the CDR3. This CDR3 reads CASSQTRTGTGAGANVLTF. Here the CDR3 DNA reads TGTGCCAGCAGCCAAACTCGTACCGGGACAGGGGCTGGGGCCAACGTCCTGACTTTC.

This clonotype has a handful of counts. The chain is built from TRBV4-3 and TRBJ1-4; D may be TRBD1 (6 bases). Germline lookup yields CDR1 LGHNA and CDR2 YSLEER. Trimming cost V 3 bases and J 0 bases, with 17 bases left between them. The CDR3 extends over 18 amino acids. The CDR3 sequence is CASSQTAMTGTTNEKLFF. CDR3 DNA: TGCGCCAGCAGCCAGACCGCCATGACAGGAACAACTAATGAAAAACTGTTTTTT.

This clonotype was detected once. A far more abundant clone sits one base away, making this likely a read error. The chain joins TRBV7-2 to TRBJ2-7; D not resolved. The CDR3 sequence is 13 residues long. The germline V gene encodes CDR1 SGHTA and CDR2 FQGNSA. The CDR3 region is CAISLAPTYEQYF. The CDR3 DNA reads TGTGCCATCAGCTTAGCCCCGACCTACGAGCAGTACTTC.

This clonotype showed up just once. The junction and the germline gene differ at one end; a read error may be behind it. The rearrangement links TRBV6-5 to TRBJ1-3; D is undetermined. Germline V CDR1 and CDR2: MNHEY, SVGAGI. The CDR3 contains 13 residues. The CDR3 DNA is TGTGCCAACAGTTACGGTAGAGGAAACACCATATATTTT. Protein: CANSYGRGNTIYF.

The J gene is TRBJ2-7, the V gene TRBV27; D is unclear. The germline V and J ends were trimmed by 4 bases and 3 bases, with 16 bases remaining between them. Germline assignment: CDR1 MNHEY and CDR2 SMNVEV (reference sequence). The CDR3 is 15 amino acids. CDR3 protein: CASSSYGPLGYEQYF. DNA of the CDR3: TGTGCCAGCAGTTCCTACGGGCCCCTTGGCTACGAGCAGTACTTC.

With regard to this clonotype: One base away lies a much larger clone, so this may be a sequencing read error. The chain employs TRBV20-1 and TRBJ2-7; D gene unclear. Germline values: CDR1 DFQATT, CDR2 SNEGSKA (reference sequence). Trimming cost V 3 bases and J 2 bases, with 11 bases left between them. CDR3 size: 13 residues. The CDR3 reads CSASGPLTYEQYF. The DNA for the CDR3 is TGCAGTGCTAGTGGGCCCCTTACCTACGAGCAGTACTTC.

About this clonotype itself: Its ends do not fully match the called genes, so a read error is possible. The chain recombines TRBV10-2 with TRBJ1-5, with 7 bases lining up with TRBD1. This CDR3 comprises 13 residues. Germline CDR1 WSHSY, CDR2 SAAADI. Here the CDR3 DNA reads TGTGCCAGCAGCGGACGACAGGGTGGGCCCCAGCATTTT. It codes for CASSGRQGGPQHF.

This clonotype was detected many times. The junction departs from germline at one end; a sequencing error may be responsible. V is TRBV20-1 and J is TRBJ1-1; 7 bases fit TRBD1. The CDR3 runs 14 residues. The germline CDR1 and CDR2 sequences are DFQATT and SNEGSKA (reference sequence). CDR3 in amino acids: CSAREVQGQNQAFF. The CDR3 DNA reads as TGCAGTGCGAGAGAGGTACAGGGGCAAAATCAAGCTTTCTTT.

This clonotype was seen many times. V usage is TRBV7-2 and J usage is TRBJ2-6; 8 bases are shared with TRBD1. J gave up 0 bases and V 6 bases, and 4 bases lay outside the gene matches. Germline values: CDR1 SGHTA, CDR2 FQGNSA. CDR3 length equals 16 residues. CDR3 in DNA: TGTGCCAGCAGGGCCGGGACAGGCTCTGGGGCCAACGTCCTGACTTTC. It encodes CASRAGTGSGANVLTF.

This clonotype came up many times. The chain joins TRBV9 to TRBJ2-7; a possible D gene is TRBD2 (5 bases). CDR3 length equals 14 residues. V lost 4 bases and J lost 1, with 12 bases in between. Germline V CDR1 and CDR2: SGDLS, YYNGEE. The CDR3 loop reads CASSPMDSSYEQYF. CDR3 nucleotides: TGTGCCAGCAGCCCCATGGACTCATCCTACGAGCAGTACTTC.

This clonotype has a handful of counts. This chain links TRBV9 with TRBJ1-6; 9 bases align to TRBD1. The CDR3 totals 16 residues. The germline V gene has CDR1 SGDLS and CDR2 YYNGEE. The V gene end was trimmed by 0 bases and the J gene end by 9 bases; junction bases not matched to a gene: 7. CDR3 sequence (DNA): TGTGCCAGCAGCGTAGACGGGACAGGGCGATCTTCACCCCTCCACTTT. Protein sequence: CASSVDGTGRSSPLHF.

Only a few counts were recorded for this clonotype. The CDR3 here is CASSLSAGALYGYTF. The DNA of the CDR3 is TGTGCCAGCAGTTTATCGGCAGGGGCTCTCTATGGCTACACCTTC. V is TRBV27 and J is TRBJ1-2; D perhaps matches TRBD1 (6 bases). The V and J ends lost 0 bases and 4 bases respectively, with 12 bases between them. The germline CDR1 and CDR2 sequences are MNHEY and SMNVEV (reference sequence). There are 15 residues in the CDR3.

This clonotype came up many times. The gene calls are TRBV29-1 and TRBJ1-1, with 10 bases aligning to TRBD1. V shed 7 bases, J shed 10 bases, and the junction held 9 bases outside the gene matches. The V gene's germline CDR1 is SQVTM and CDR2 ANQGSEA. The CDR3 contains 12 residues. CDR3 nucleotide sequence: TGCAGCGCCCGGACAGGGGGGAGGGGAGCTTTCTTT. Protein: CSARTGGRGAFF.

This clonotype was counted at least ten times. The V call is TRBV29-1, the J call TRBJ1-1; possibly TRBD1 for D (6 bases). Germline values: CDR1 SQVTM, CDR2 ANQGSEA. V lost 4 bases and J 5 bases, leaving 20 bases between the germline ends. This CDR3 has 15 residues. The DNA of the CDR3 is TGCAGCGTTGCAAGCGGGGGGCGGGTTGATACTGAAGCTTTCTTT. It encodes CSVASGGRVDTEAFF.

On this clonotype itself: A much more abundant neighbour one base away suggests this may be a read error. The chain carries TRBV7-2 and TRBJ2-7; D gene ambiguous. This CDR3 region has 15 residues. The germline V and J ends were trimmed by 3 bases and 3 bases, with 15 bases remaining between them. Germline V CDR1 and CDR2: SGHTA, FQGNSA. This CDR3 is CASSFDMGINYEQYF. CDR3 DNA: TGTGCCAGCAGCTTCGACATGGGGATAAACTACGAGCAGTACTTC.

This clonotype was observed a few times. The chain combines TRBV12-3 or TRBV12-4 with TRBJ2-7; 8 bases are shared with TRBD1. The J segment lost 3 bases and the V segment lost 6 bases, leaving 16 bases of the junction unmatched. This CDR3 is 17 amino acids long. The CDR3 coding sequence is TGTGCCAGCAGCGGAAAAGAGTGGGTCGACAGGGGCTACGAGCAGTACTTC. This encodes CASSGKEWVDRGYEQYF.

This clonotype was counted a few times. The rearrangement joins TRBV12-3 or TRBV12-4 to TRBJ1-3; D gene unclear. The CDR3 spans 15 residues. Trimming removed 4 bases from V and 4 bases from J, with 14 bases in between. The CDR3 nucleotides are TGTGCCAGCAGTTCCGGGCCTCCGCCAGGAAACACCATATATTTT. Translation: CASSSGPPPGNTIYF.

This clonotype occurred a few times. The V and J genes are TRBV30 and TRBJ1-1; D is uncertain. V dropped 0 bases and J dropped 6 bases, with 14 bases sitting between them. Germline CDR1 reads GTSNPN; CDR2 reads SVGIG (reference sequence). This CDR3 comprises 14 residues. The CDR3 DNA reads as TGTGCCTGGAGTGTACTTATTGGGGAGGCTGAAGCTTTCTTT. It is translated as CAWSVLIGEAEAFF. The full variable domain, completed using reference TRBV30 and TRBJ1-1, is SQTIHQWPATLVQPVGSPLSLECTVEGTSNPNLYWYRQAAGRGLQLLFYSVGIGQISSEVPQNLSASRPQDRQFILSSKKLLLSDSGFYLCAWSVLIGEAEAFFGQGTRLTVV.